This TCR beta chain was recorded in a study of Ad26.COV2.S vaccination and SARS-CoV-2 variants. Study findings and constraints: Compared with placebo recipients, vaccine recipients had higher spike-specific TCR breadth. Responses of T cells in total may have been underestimated by the TCR breadth and depth analyses. Marked by substantial breadth, spike-specific CD8+ and CD4+ T cell responses were reportedly seen after vaccination.

Notes on this clone: Its target is unknown.

Data came from immunoSEQ multiplex PCR; TCRdb stores just in-frame clones and leaves some out. The table includes 350,000 to 600,000 clones, around 89% detected once. Treatment defined: approximately 18 received Ad26.COV2.S at low or high dose, single or two shots; a few received placebo; per-sample allocation not given. Collection of samples fell on day 63 after the first vaccine or placebo injection. The germline CDR1 and CDR2 sequences are SGHNT and YYREEE (reference sequence). V was pared by 1 base and J by 5 bases, with 16 bases between. The CDR3 totals 17 residues. The sequencing here drew on peripheral blood, taken in a trial of Ad26.COV2.S vaccine versus placebo. This chain uses TRBV5-4 with TRBJ1-6, with D tentatively TRBD1 (6 bases). This sequence originates from a person aged 18-60 years who received the Ad26.COV2.S COVID-19 vaccine or a placebo. The CDR3 region has the DNA TGTGCCAGCAGCTTGTATGGTAGGACAGACCATAATTCACCCCTCCACTTT. Translation gives CASSLYGRTDHNSPLHF.